This T cell receptor (beta chain) was profiled in a study of vaccination and CD4 T cells after COVID-19. Indicated treatment: roughly 10-day PBMC culture with coronavirus spike peptide pools or control peptides (ViraFEST assay). Sequencing of DNA taken from cultured CD4+ T cells relied on the Oncomine TCR Beta short-read assay. TCRdb analysed the PCR reads with MiXCR anew, one entry per CDR3 protein. This sample has 15,000 to 20,000 distinct CDR3 sequences; roughly 30% occur once, and the top ten carry 15% to 19%. Only a few counts were recorded for this clonotype. Its target is unknown. The receptor was isolated from a human donor with COVID-19. Specimen: cultured CD4+ T cells from blood.

The CDR3 DNA follows: TGTGCCAGCAGCTTTCGGGTTTCCTACAATGAGCAGTTCTTC. It translates to CASSFRVSYNEQFF. J is TRBJ2-1 and V is TRBV11-3; D is ambiguous. V lost 3 bases and J 1 base, leaving 7 bases between the germline ends. Per the germline V gene, CDR1 is SGHNT and CDR2 is YENEEA. This CDR3 spans 14 amino acids.